This T cell receptor (beta chain) was identified during a study of blood T cell repertoires in COVID-19. Across the study: Some COVID-19 samples were acute and others convalescent; all came from the United States, Italy and Spain.

The CDR3 has 15 residues. The V gene lost 4 bases and the J gene lost 0 bases, with 12 bases spanning the gap. Germline V gene sequence: CDR1 WSHSY, CDR2 SAAADI. Source study methods: Amplification of reference gene primers was used by the study to estimate nucleated cell counts. Measured with immunoSEQ multiplex PCR; TCRdb has only the in-frame clones, and not every one. V, J and clone size were drawn from that table, and D and trimming were deduced from the DNA. The profile shows about 100,000 clones, over 75% of them singletons. The chain combines TRBV10-2 with TRBJ1-1; D is uncertain. The sequence came from a man aged 65 to 85 with active or convalescent COVID-19. Input material: peripheral blood. CDR3 bases: TGCGCCAGCAGTGGGGCAGGTGGCATGAACACTGAAGCTTTCTTT. Its translation is CASSGAGGMNTEAFF.